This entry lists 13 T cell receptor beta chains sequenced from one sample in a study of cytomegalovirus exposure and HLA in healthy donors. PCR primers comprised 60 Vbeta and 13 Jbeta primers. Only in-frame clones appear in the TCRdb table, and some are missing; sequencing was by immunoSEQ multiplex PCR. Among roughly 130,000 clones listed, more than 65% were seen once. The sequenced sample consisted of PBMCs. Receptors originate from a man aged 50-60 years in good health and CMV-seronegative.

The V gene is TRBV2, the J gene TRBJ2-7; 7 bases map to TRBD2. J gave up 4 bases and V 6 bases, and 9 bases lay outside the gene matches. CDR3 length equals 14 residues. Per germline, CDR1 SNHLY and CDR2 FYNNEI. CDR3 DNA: TGTGCCAGCAGGGGGCCCGGGAGGCCTTACGAGCAGTACTTC. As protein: CASRGPGRPYEQYF.

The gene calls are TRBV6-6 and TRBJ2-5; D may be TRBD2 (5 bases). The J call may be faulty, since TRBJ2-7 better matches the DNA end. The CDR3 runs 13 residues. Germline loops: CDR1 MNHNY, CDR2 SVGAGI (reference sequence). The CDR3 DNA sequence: TGTGCCAGCAGTTTCCCCGGGGTCTACGAGCAGTACTTC. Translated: CASSFPGVYEQYF.

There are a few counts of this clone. The CDR3 loop is CASSFGGGGDEQFF. The CDR3 DNA reads as TGTGCCAGCAGCTTCGGGGGTGGTGGCGATGAGCAGTTCTTC. This chain joins TRBV7-9 and TRBJ2-1; D is perhaps TRBD2 (6 bases). Germline assignment: CDR1 SEHNR and CDR2 FQNEAQ (reference sequence). V was clipped by 3 bases and J by 8 bases, with 14 bases between them. The CDR3 has 14 amino acids. Variable domain in full (rest from reference TRBV7-9 and TRBJ2-1): DTGVSQNPRHKITKRGQNVTFRCDPISEHNRLYWYRQTLGQGPEFLTYFQNEAQLEKSRLLSDRFSAERPKGSFSTLEIQRTEQGDSAMYLCASSFGGGGDEQFFGPGTRLTVL.

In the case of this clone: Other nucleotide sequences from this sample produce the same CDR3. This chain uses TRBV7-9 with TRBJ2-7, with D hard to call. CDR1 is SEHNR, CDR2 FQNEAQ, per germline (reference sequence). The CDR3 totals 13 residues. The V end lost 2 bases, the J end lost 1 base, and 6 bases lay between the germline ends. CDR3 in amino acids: CASSLPGSYEQYF. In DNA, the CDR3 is TGTGCCAGCAGCTTACCAGGTTCCTACGAGCAGTACTTC.

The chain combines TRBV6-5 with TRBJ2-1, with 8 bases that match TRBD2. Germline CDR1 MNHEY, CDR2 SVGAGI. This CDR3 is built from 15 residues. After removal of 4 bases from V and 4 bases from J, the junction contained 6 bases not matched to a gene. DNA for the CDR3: TGTGCCAGCAGTTTTTATCAGCGGGGGTACAATGAGCAGTTCTTC. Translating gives CASSFYQRGYNEQFF.

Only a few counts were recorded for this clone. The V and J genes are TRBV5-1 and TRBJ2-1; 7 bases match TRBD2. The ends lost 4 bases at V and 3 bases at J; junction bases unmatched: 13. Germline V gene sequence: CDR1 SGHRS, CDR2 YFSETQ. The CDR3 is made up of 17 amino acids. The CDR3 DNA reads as TGCGCCAGCAGCCTCGCAGTAGGCGGACTAGGCTACAATGAGCAGTTCTTC. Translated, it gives CASSLAVGGLGYNEQFF.

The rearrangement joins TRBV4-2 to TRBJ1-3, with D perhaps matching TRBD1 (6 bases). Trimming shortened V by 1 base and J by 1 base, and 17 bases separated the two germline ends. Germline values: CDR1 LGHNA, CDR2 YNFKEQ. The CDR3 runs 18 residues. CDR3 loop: CASSQGGQVGSSGNTIYF. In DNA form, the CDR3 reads TGTGCCAGCAGCCAAGGGGGGCAGGTAGGCTCGTCTGGAAACACCATATATTTT.

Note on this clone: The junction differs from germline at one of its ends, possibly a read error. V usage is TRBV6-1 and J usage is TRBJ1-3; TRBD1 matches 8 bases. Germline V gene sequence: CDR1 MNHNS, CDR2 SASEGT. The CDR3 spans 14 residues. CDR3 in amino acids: CASRYGQGGDTIYF. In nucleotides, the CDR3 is TGTGCCAGCAGATATGGACAGGGTGGAGACACCATATATTTT.

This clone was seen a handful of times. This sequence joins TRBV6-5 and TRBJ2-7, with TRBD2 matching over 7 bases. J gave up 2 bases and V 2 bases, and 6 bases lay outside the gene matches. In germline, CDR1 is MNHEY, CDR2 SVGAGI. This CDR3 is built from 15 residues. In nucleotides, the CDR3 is TGTGCCAGCAGTTACGAGTCGGGGGGTCCCTACGAGCAGTACTTC. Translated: CASSYESGGPYEQYF.

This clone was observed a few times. The CDR3 is CASSIGTDNEKLFF. In DNA, the CDR3 is TGCGCCAGCAGCATCGGGACAGATAATGAAAAACTGTTTTTT. The V gene is TRBV5-1, the J gene TRBJ1-4; TRBD1 matches 7 bases. Germline loops: CDR1 SGHRS, CDR2 YFSETQ. Trimming removed 4 bases from V and 4 bases from J; junction bases left unmatched: 4. This CDR3 is 14 amino acids long.

CDR3 nucleotide sequence: TGTGCCAGCAGCCTTGGACTGACCTCTGGGGCCAACGTCCTGACTTTC. It specifies CASSLGLTSGANVLTF. The chain has TRBV9 and TRBJ2-6; a possible D gene is TRBD2 (5 bases). The CDR3 contains 16 residues. The V end was cut by 4 bases, the J end by 0 bases, with 11 bases between. The germline V gene has CDR1 SGDLS and CDR2 YYNGEE. Drawing the rest from reference TRBV9 and TRBJ2-6, the complete variable domain is DSGVTQTPKHLITATGQRVTLRCSPRSGDLSVYWYQQSLDQGLQFLIQYYNGEERAKGNILERFSAQQFPDLHSELNLSSLELGDSALYFCASSLGLTSGANVLTFGAGSRLTVL.

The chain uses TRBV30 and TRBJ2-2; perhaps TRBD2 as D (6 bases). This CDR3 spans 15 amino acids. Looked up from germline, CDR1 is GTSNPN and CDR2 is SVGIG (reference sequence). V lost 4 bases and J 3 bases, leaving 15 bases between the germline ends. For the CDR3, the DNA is TGTGCCTGGACCCTTGCGGGACTTCACACCGGGGAGCTGTTTTTT. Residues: CAWTLAGLHTGELFF.

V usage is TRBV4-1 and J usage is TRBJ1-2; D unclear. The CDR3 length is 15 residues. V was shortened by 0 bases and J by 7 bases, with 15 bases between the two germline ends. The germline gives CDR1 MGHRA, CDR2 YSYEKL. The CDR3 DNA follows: TGCGCCAGCAGCCAAGATACTTCTTCCCATCGTGGCTACACCTTC. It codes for CASSQDTSSHRGYTF.